One and the same sample provided the 17 T cell receptor beta chains below, sequenced in a study of shared clonotypes between healthy human individuals. Libraries were prepared by immunoSEQ multiplex PCR; TCRdb keeps only in-frame clonotypes and omits some of them. In the table there are over a million clones, 78% of which are singletons. The sequencing sample was made of memory CD4+ T cells from PBMCs. Subset defined: CD45RA-negative fraction. The origin of the receptors is a man aged 18 to 30 in good health. Some clones in this sample may be carry-over from other donors' samples.

The V call is TRBV18, the J call TRBJ1-1; maybe TRBD1 (6 bases). Germline lookup yields CDR1 KGHSH and CDR2 LQKENI. The CDR3 is 13 residues long. Between the trimmed V and J ends, which lost 2 bases and 10 bases, there was a span of 14 bases. This chain's CDR3 is CASSPITAGVAFF. The CDR3 DNA reads TGTGCCAGCTCACCAATCACGGCAGGGGTAGCTTTCTTT.

This clone was counted a few times. This chain joins TRBV15 and TRBJ2-1; D call uncertain. Trimming cost V 5 bases and J 5 bases, with 10 bases left between them. Germline loops: CDR1 LNHNV, CDR2 YYDKDF (reference sequence). There are 13 residues in the CDR3. For the CDR3, the DNA is TGTGCCACCAGCCGGTCTATAAACAATGAGCAGTTCTTC. Translated, it gives CATSRSINNEQFF.

Notes on this clone: Other nucleotide sequences from this sample produce the same CDR3. The chain recombines TRBV7-2 with TRBJ2-1; D ambiguous. Germline CDR1 SGHTA, CDR2 FQGNSA. The CDR3 totals 13 residues. V shed 2 bases and J shed 4 bases, with 6 bases lying between them. In DNA form, the CDR3 reads TGTGCCAGCAGCTTAAATTCGTACAATGAGCAGTTCTTC. Amino acid sequence: CASSLNSYNEQFF.

V and J are TRBV6-6 and TRBJ2-7; 8 bases agree with TRBD2. The length of the CDR3 is 13 residues. Trimming cost V 9 bases and J 1 base; bases outside gene matches: 5. Per germline, CDR1 MNHNY and CDR2 SVGAGI (reference sequence). CDR3 sequence (DNA): TGTGCCAGTAGTAGCGGGAATTCCTACGAGCAGTACTTC. It specifies CASSSGNSYEQYF.

This chain uses TRBV6-4 with TRBJ2-2; TRBD1 matches at 8 bases. Germline CDR1 is MRHNA and CDR2 is SNTAGT. The CDR3 consists of 16 residues. The J segment lost 4 bases and the V segment lost 5 bases, leaving 9 bases of the junction unmatched. CDR3 nucleotides: TGTGCCAGCAGTACATACAGGGGGTTAGGCACCGGGGAGCTGTTTTTT. The encoded protein is CASSTYRGLGTGELFF.

This sequence joins TRBV7-2 and TRBJ1-2; 7 bases agree with TRBD1. Germline V CDR1 and CDR2: SGHTA, FQGNSA. The length of the CDR3 is 15 residues. The ends lost 2 bases at V and 6 bases at J; junction bases unmatched: 9. The CDR3 sequence is CASSLSRDSENGYTF. In DNA, the CDR3 is TGTGCCAGCAGCTTATCTCGGGACAGCGAAAATGGCTACACCTTC.

This clone was counted many times. The chain is built from TRBV29-1 and TRBJ1-1; D is unresolved. CDR3 length: 13 residues. From germline, CDR1 is SQVTM and CDR2 ANQGSEA. With 4 bases removed from V and 4 bases from J, the gap between germline ends came to 13 bases. This CDR3 is CSVAQTLGTEAFF. CDR3 DNA: TGCAGCGTTGCCCAGACATTGGGCACTGAAGCTTTCTTT.

The table lists this clone with many counts. The rearrangement joins TRBV28 to TRBJ2-5, with TRBD2 matching over 9 bases. The CDR3 sequence is 15 residues long. Per the germline V gene, CDR1 is MDHEN and CDR2 is SYDVKM. V lost 2 bases to trimming and J lost 4 bases; unmatched junction nucleotides: 5. The DNA for the CDR3 is TGTGCCAGCAGTTTACCAGCGGGAGGATCAGAGACCCAGTACTTC. Protein: CASSLPAGGSETQYF.

The chain joins TRBV9 to TRBJ2-7, with 9 nucleotides matching TRBD1. Germline loops: CDR1 SGDLS, CDR2 YYNGEE. This CDR3 is built from 18 residues. V gave up 0 bases and J gave up 3 bases; unmatched junction bases: 13. Here the CDR3 reads CASSVALRTGDSCYEQYF. The CDR3 nucleotides read TGTGCCAGCAGCGTAGCGTTAAGGACAGGGGACTCTTGCTACGAGCAGTACTTC.

The J gene is TRBJ2-1, the V gene TRBV28; weak D call: TRBD2 (6 bases). Trimming removed 5 bases from V and 7 bases from J, with 9 bases in between. Germline values: CDR1 MDHEN, CDR2 SYDVKM. This CDR3 has 12 residues. The CDR3 reads CASSGDLNEQFF. DNA of the CDR3: TGTGCCAGCAGTGGGGACTTAAATGAGCAGTTCTTC. Supplemented by reference TRBV28 and TRBJ2-1, the full variable domain reads DVKVTQSSRYLVKRTGEKVFLECVQDMDHENMFWYRQDPGLGLRLIYFSYDVKMKEKGDIPEGYSVSREKKERFSLILESASTNQTSMYLCASSGDLNEQFFGPGTRLTVL.

V gene TRBV2 combines with J gene TRBJ2-1; tentatively, D is TRBD1 (6 bases). This CDR3 is built from 15 residues. The V end lost 6 bases, the J end lost 0 bases, and 12 bases lay between the germline ends. Germline-derived CDR1 and CDR2 are SNHLY and FYNNEI. CDR3 loop: CASRDRRSSYNEQFF. In DNA form, the CDR3 reads TGTGCCAGCAGGGACAGACGAAGCTCCTACAATGAGCAGTTCTTC.

The rearrangement joins TRBV10-3 to TRBJ1-1, with 9 nucleotides matching TRBD1. The V segment lost 7 bases and the J segment 5 bases; nucleotides outside the gene matches: 5. This CDR3 comprises 13 residues. Germline loops: CDR1 ENHRY, CDR2 SYGVKD. DNA of the CDR3: TGTGCCATCAATCAGGGACAGGGTACTGAAGCTTTCTTT. This encodes CAINQGQGTEAFF.

The gene calls are TRBV5-6 and TRBJ1-1; TRBD1 agrees at 7 bases. The germline V gene has CDR1 SGHDT and CDR2 YYEEEE. Germline trimming cut 4 bases from V and 0 bases from J; bases unmatched to any gene: 9. The CDR3 sequence is 16 residues long. The CDR3 here is CASSPETGQMNTEAFF. The DNA for the CDR3 is TGTGCCAGCAGCCCGGAGACAGGGCAGATGAACACTGAAGCTTTCTTT.

This clone was counted a single time. The chain links TRBV25-1 to TRBJ1-1, with unresolved D. The V end lost 3 bases, the J end lost 1 base, and 12 bases lay between the germline ends. This CDR3 contains 15 residues. Germline values: CDR1 MGHDK, CDR2 SYGVNS. The CDR3 protein is CASSDHHVTNTEAFF. The CDR3 nucleotides read TGTGCCAGCAGTGACCATCACGTTACGAACACTGAAGCTTTCTTT.

The gene calls are TRBV5-4 and TRBJ2-7, with D possibly matching TRBD2 (6 bases). V was clipped by 0 bases and J by 2 bases, with 9 bases between them. The CDR3 has 14 amino acids. Germline V lookup: CDR1 SGHNT, CDR2 YYREEE (reference sequence). CDR3 region: CASSLDSGAYEQYF. CDR3 nucleotides: TGTGCCAGCAGCTTGGATAGCGGTGCCTACGAGCAGTACTTC.

The chain has TRBV18 and TRBJ1-5; D is unclear. Trimming left V 3 bases short and J 8 bases short, with 17 bases between. This CDR3 has 15 amino acids. The V gene's germline CDR1 is KGHSH and CDR2 LQKENI. CDR3 region: CASSPNQFSGKPQHF. Here the CDR3 DNA reads TGTGCCAGCTCACCTAATCAATTTTCCGGTAAGCCCCAGCATTTT.

Only a few counts were recorded for this clone. The same CDR3 arises from other DNA sequences in this sample as well. The chain recombines TRBV27 with TRBJ1-2; D perhaps matches TRBD1 (6 bases). This CDR3 spans 13 amino acids. Trimming took off 5 bases at V and 2 bases at J, with 9 bases between the two ends. Per germline, CDR1 MNHEY and CDR2 SMNVEV (reference sequence). This CDR3 is CASSPTGNYGYTF. The DNA of the CDR3 is TGTGCCAGCAGTCCAACAGGGAACTATGGCTACACCTTC.